These T cell receptor beta chains were read from a single sample in a study of T cell repertoires in cytomegalovirus infection. Each CDR3 protein gets one entry after TCRdb re-called the reads with MiXCR. The sample has 350,000 to 450,000 distinct CDR3 sequences; 15% to 20% are singletons. Sequences were obtained from PBMCs. The receptor set was obtained from a human donor in good health (CMV status not recorded). Some clones in this sample may be carry-over from other donors' samples. Both conserved end residues are part of each CDR3. Each record gives: J gene, clone size, D gene, V gene, CDR3 protein, CDR3 DNA. A D gene is named only where the DNA matches it firmly. Size values are once, few and many counts, or a class for expanded clones, and some rows have none.

j_gene: TRBJ2-1
abundance: few
d_gene: -
v_gene: TRBV25-1
CDR3aa: CASSPANEQFF
CDR3nt: TGTGCCAGCAGCCCGGCGAATGAGCAGTTCTTC

j_gene: TRBJ2-3
abundance: many
d_gene: -
v_gene: TRBV4-3
CDR3aa: CASSQDYEGGTDTQYF
CDR3nt: TGCGCCAGCAGCCAAGATTACGAGGGAGGAACAGATACGCAGTATTTT

j_gene: TRBJ2-1
abundance: -
d_gene: TRBD2
v_gene: TRBV18
CDR3aa: CASSPRIAGSNEQFF
CDR3nt: TGTGCCAGCTCACCGCGGATAGCGGGAAGTAATGAGCAGTTCTTC

j_gene: TRBJ1-2
abundance: -
d_gene: -
v_gene: TRBV5-1
CDR3aa: CASSLGVDRRPYGYTF
CDR3nt: TGCGCCAGCAGCTTGGGAGTCGACAGGCGGCCCTATGGCTACACCTTC

j_gene: TRBJ1-1
abundance: few
d_gene: -
v_gene: TRBV7-6
CDR3aa: CASSPGPHQAFF
CDR3nt: TGTGCCAGCAGCCCGGGGCCGCATCAAGCTTTCTTT

j_gene: TRBJ1-4
abundance: few
d_gene: -
v_gene: TRBV2
CDR3aa: CASSGGRVYEKLFF
CDR3nt: TGTGCCAGCAGTGGGGGCAGGGTCTATGAAAAACTGTTTTTT

j_gene: TRBJ1-2
abundance: few
d_gene: -
v_gene: TRBV4-1
CDR3aa: CASSQAWTRDSGYTF
CDR3nt: TGCGCCAGCAGCCAAGCTTGGACAAGGGATTCAGGCTACACCTTC

j_gene: TRBJ2-5
abundance: -
d_gene: TRBD1
v_gene: TRBV10-3
CDR3aa: CAISDLGDRGASVETQYF
CDR3nt: TGTGCCATCAGTGATTTAGGGGACAGGGGAGCTTCGGTAGAGACCCAGTACTTC

j_gene: TRBJ1-4
abundance: few
d_gene: -
v_gene: TRBV5-4
CDR3aa: CASSFWGASEKLFF
CDR3nt: TGTGCCAGCAGCTTCTGGGGGGCGAGCGAAAAACTGTTTTTT

j_gene: TRBJ1-1
abundance: -
d_gene: -
v_gene: TRBV7-9
CDR3aa: CASSGNLGEAFF
CDR3nt: TGTGCCAGCAGCGGAAACTTAGGTGAAGCTTTCTTT

j_gene: TRBJ1-1
abundance: many
d_gene: -
v_gene: TRBV27
CDR3aa: CASSLYKDPTEAFF
CDR3nt: TGTGCCAGCAGTTTATATAAGGATCCGACTGAAGCTTTCTTT

j_gene: TRBJ1-2
abundance: many
d_gene: -
v_gene: TRBV12-5
CDR3aa: CASGFDPLKTSAEKVDGYTF
CDR3nt: TGTGCTAGTGGTTTCGATCCCCTTAAAACATCCGCGGAAAAGGTTGATGGCTACACCTTC

j_gene: TRBJ2-3
abundance: many
d_gene: TRBD2
v_gene: TRBV7-2
CDR3aa: CASSHVRGGRINTDTQYF
CDR3nt: TGTGCCAGCAGTCATGTGCGGGGGGGACGTATAAACACAGATACGCAGTATTTT